In this sample, the clone carrying this T cell receptor beta chain turned up many times. Its target is not known. Specified time point: patch test 3, about 24 weeks after DPC sensitization. Treatment indicated: therapeutic diphenylcyclopropenone sensitization with weekly scalp DPC. During construction of the library, unique molecular identifiers were attached to individual cDNA molecules for quantitative, reproducible TCR counting. TCRdb ran MiXCR on the RACE reads and lists one entry per CDR3 protein. This sample has tens of thousands of distinct CDR3 sequences; 11% occur once, and the top ten carry over 3.5%. This entry comes from a study of human T cells and chemical hapten exposure. Study-wide results and caveats: Those TCRs sitting above 1 in 1000 frequency stayed the same with DPC sensitization.

Unmatched junction bases numbered 9, after V lost 5 bases and J lost 7 bases. CDR1 is MNHEY and CDR2 is SMNVEV in the germline V gene (reference sequence). This CDR3 is 15 amino acids long. The chain combines TRBV27 with TRBJ2-1; TRBD1 agrees at 9 bases. Sequences were derived from whole blood, sampled in connection with sensitization to the hapten diphenylcyclopropenone (DPC). The TCR originated in a woman aged 45 to 65 with alopecia areata. Some clones in this sample may be carry-over from other donors' samples. The CDR3 DNA is TGTGCCAGCAGTAAGGACAGGGGAGCGAATAATGAGCAGTTCTTC. Translation gives CASSKDRGANNEQFF.